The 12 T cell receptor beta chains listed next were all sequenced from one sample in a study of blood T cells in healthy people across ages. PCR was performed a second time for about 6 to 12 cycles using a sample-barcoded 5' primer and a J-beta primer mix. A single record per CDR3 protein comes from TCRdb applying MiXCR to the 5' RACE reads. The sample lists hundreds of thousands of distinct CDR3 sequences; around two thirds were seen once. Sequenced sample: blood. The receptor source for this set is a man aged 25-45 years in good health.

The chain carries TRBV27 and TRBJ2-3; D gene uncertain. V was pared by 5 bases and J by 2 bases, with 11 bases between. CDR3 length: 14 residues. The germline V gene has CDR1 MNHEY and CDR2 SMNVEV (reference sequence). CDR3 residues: CASSPTSNTDTQYF. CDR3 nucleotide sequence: TGTGCCAGCAGTCCGACTTCCAACACAGATACGCAGTATTTT.

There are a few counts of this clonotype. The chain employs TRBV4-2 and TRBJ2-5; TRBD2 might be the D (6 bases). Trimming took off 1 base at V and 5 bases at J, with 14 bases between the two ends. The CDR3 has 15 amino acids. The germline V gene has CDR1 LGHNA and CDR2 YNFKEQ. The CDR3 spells CASSQVSSDDETQYF. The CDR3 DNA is TGTGCCAGCAGCCAAGTTTCTAGCGATGACGAGACCCAGTACTTC.

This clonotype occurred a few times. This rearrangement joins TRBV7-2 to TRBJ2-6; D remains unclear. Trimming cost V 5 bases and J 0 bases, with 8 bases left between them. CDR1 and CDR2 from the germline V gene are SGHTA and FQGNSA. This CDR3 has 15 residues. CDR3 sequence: CASSLAASGANVLTF. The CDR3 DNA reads TGTGCCAGCAGCCTTGCAGCCTCTGGGGCCAACGTCCTGACTTTC. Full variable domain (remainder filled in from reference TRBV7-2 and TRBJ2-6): GAGVSQSPSNKVTEKGKDVELRCDPISGHTALYWYRQSLGQGLEFLIYFQGNSAPDKSGLPSDRFSAERTGGSVSTLTIQRTQQEDSAVYLCASSLAASGANVLTFGAGSRLTVL.

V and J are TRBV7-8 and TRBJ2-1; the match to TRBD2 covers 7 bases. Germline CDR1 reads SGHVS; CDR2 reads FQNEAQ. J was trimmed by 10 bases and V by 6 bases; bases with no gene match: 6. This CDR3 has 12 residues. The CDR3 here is CASSISGAEQFF. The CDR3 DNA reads TGTGCCAGCAGTATAAGCGGGGCAGAGCAGTTCTTC.

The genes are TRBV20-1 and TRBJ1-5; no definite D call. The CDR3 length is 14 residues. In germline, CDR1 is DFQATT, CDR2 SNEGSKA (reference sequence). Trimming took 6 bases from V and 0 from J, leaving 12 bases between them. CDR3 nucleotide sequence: TGCAGTGCCGATTCACCTGATAGCAATCAGCCCCAGCATTTT. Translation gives CSADSPDSNQPQHF.

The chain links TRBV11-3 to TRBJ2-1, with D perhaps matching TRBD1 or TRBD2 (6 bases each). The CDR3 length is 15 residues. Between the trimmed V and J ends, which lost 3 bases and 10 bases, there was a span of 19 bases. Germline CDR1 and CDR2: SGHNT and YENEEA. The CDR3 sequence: CASSFWRGHPGEQFF. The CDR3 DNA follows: TGTGCCAGCAGCTTCTGGCGGGGACACCCAGGAGAGCAGTTCTTC. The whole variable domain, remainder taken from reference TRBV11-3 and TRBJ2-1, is EAGVVQSPRYKIIEKKQPVAFWCNPISGHNTLYWYLQNLGQGPELLIRYENEEAVDDSQLPKDRFSAERLKGVDSTLKIQPAELGDSAVYLCASSFWRGHPGEQFFGPGTRLTVL.

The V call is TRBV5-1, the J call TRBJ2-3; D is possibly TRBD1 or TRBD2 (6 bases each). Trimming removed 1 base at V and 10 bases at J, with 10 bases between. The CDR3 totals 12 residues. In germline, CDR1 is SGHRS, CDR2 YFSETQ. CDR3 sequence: CASSLFGGPQYF. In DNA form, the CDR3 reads TGCGCCAGCAGCTTGTTCGGGGGCCCGCAGTATTTT.

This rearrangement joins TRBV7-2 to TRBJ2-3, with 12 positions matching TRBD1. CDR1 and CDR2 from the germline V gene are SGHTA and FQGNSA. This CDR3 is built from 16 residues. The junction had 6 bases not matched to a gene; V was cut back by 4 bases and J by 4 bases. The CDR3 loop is CASSSPGTGGSDTQYF. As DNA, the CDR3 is TGTGCCAGCAGCTCCCCGGGGACAGGGGGCTCAGATACGCAGTATTTT.

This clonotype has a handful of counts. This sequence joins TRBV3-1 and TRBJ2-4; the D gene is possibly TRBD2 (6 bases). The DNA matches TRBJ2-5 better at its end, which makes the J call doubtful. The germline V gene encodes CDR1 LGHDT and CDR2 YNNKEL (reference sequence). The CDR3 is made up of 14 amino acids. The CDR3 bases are TGTGCCAGCAGCCACCGGACTAATCAAGAGACCCAGTACTTC. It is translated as CASSHRTNQETQYF.

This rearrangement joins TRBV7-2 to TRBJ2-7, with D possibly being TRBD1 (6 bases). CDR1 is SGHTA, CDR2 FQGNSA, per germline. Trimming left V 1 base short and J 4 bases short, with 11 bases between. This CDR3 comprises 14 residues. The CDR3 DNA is TGTGCCAGCAGCTTAGAGGCAGGGGCATACGAGCAGTACTTC. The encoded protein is CASSLEAGAYEQYF.

The chain's CDR3 is CASSPGGRATNEKLFF. The DNA for the CDR3 is TGTGCCAGCAGTCCAGGAGGGAGAGCAACTAATGAAAAACTGTTTTTT. V and J are TRBV12-3 or TRBV12-4 and TRBJ1-4; D is unclear. The CDR3 sequence is 16 residues long. V was trimmed by 5 bases and J by 0 bases, leaving 13 bases between them.

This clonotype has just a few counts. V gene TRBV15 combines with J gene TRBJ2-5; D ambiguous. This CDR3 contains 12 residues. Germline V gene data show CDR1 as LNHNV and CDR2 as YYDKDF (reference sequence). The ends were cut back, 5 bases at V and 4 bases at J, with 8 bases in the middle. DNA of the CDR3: TGTGCCACCAGCTCCCCACGAGAGACCCAGTACTTC. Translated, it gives CATSSPRETQYF.